The entry that follows covers one T cell receptor (beta chain) sequence. What it binds is unknown. This clone may be a read error of a much larger clone one base away. Each CDR3 protein is one row after TCRdb ran MiXCR on the RT-PCR reads. This sample carries about 520,000 distinct CDR3 sequences, roughly 7.9% of them seen once, and the ten largest clones take about 12%. The data were obtained in a study of response to subunit inactivated influenza vaccine. Findings and caveats of the study: After each seasonal influenza vaccination, few new T cells are recruited, the authors suggested.

This CDR3 contains 16 residues. Germline CDR1 reads DFQATT; CDR2 reads SNEGSKA (reference sequence). The chain is built from TRBV20-1 and TRBJ2-3; 8 bases agree with TRBD2. The starting material was PBMCs from blood, obtained 23 months after vaccination. The receptor was derived from a man aged 50 to 69 who received an inactivated influenza vaccine. The CDR3 loop reads CSARGRAGGRTDMQYF. CDR3 bases: TGCAGTGCCCGCGGGCGGGCGGGGGGACGCACAGATATGCAGTATTTT.